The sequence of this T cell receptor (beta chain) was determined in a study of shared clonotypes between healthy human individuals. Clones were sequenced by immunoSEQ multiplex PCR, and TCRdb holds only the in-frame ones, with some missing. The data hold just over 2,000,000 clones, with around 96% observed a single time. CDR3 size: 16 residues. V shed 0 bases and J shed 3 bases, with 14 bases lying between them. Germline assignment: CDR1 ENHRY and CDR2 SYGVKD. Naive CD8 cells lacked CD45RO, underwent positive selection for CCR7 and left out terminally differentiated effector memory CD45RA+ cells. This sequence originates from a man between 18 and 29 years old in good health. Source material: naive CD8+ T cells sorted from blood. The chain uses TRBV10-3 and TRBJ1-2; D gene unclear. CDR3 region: CAISESGRASDYGYTF. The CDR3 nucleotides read TGTGCCATCAGTGAGTCGGGTAGGGCATCGGACTATGGCTACACCTTC.